This is a list of T cell receptor beta chains from one sample in a study of ipilimumab plus nivolumab after autologous stem cell transplantation. Profiling relied on immunoSEQ multiplex PCR, and the TCRdb table lists in-frame clones only, not all of them. The sample holds about 40,000 clones, 80% to 95% seen once. The specimen comprised PBMCs, sampled in a trial of ipilimumab plus nivolumab as post-transplant consolidation. The receptors stem from a male donor with multiple myeloma. Each CDR3 is given with its conserved first and last residue. A D gene is named only where the DNA matches it firmly. Rows may omit the clone size; those that give it use once, few, many or a size class.

15	TRBV11-2	TRBJ2-1	TRBD2	-	TGTGCCAGCAGCTTGGTAGCGGGAGGGCCGAGGGAGCAGTTCTTC	CASSLVAGGPREQFF
18	TRBV7-6	TRBJ2-2	TRBD1	-	TGTGCCAGCAGCTTATCGTCCGGGACAGGGGTCCGCACCGGGGAGCTGTTTTTT	CASSLSSGTGVRTGELFF
14	TRBV28	TRBJ1-4	-	-	TGTGCCAGCAGTCCACCCAGAACTAATGAAAAACTGTTTTTT	CASSPPRTNEKLFF
16	TRBV28	TRBJ2-2	TRBD2	-	TGTGCCAGCAGTTTAAACCTAGCGGGAGGCAGGGGGGAGCTGTTTTTT	CASSLNLAGGRGELFF
13	TRBV28	TRBJ2-7	TRBD1	-	TGTGCCAGCAGTTTATGGGGACAGTACGAGCAGTACTTC	CASSLWGQYEQYF
12	TRBV27	TRBJ2-5	-	few	TGTGCCACCCAAACCGGGTCGGAGACCCAGTACTTC	CATQTGSETQYF
14	TRBV19	TRBJ2-7	TRBD2	-	TGTGCCAGTAGTTCAAGCGGGAACAACTACGAGCAGTACTTC	CASSSSGNNYEQYF
15	TRBV6-6	TRBJ1-2	-	-	TGTGCCAGCAGCTTTACAGGACAGCTTAACTATGGCTACACCTTC	CASSFTGQLNYGYTF
15	TRBV7-2	TRBJ1-1	TRBD1	-	TGTGCCAGCAGCGTTTACAGGGGGCTTAACACTGAAGCTTTCTTT	CASSVYRGLNTEAFF
13	TRBV30	TRBJ1-1	-	-	TGTGCCTGGAGCGGAAGGGGCTACACTGAAGCTTTCTTT	CAWSGRGYTEAFF
16	TRBV9	TRBJ2-3	TRBD1	-	TGTGCCAGCAGCAGGGGGGACAGGGGCCGGACAGATACGCAGTATTTT	CASSRGDRGRTDTQYF
13	TRBV28	TRBJ2-7	-	-	TGTGCCAGCAGTGGACTCATAACCCCCGAGCAGTACTTC	CASSGLITPEQYF
15	TRBV5-5	TRBJ2-2	-	-	TGTGCCAGCAGCTCACTATTTACGAACACCGGGGAGCTGTTTTTT	CASSSLFTNTGELFF
14	TRBV9	TRBJ2-5	TRBD2	-	TGTGCCAGCAGCATTGGACTAGCGGGAGAGACCCAGTACTTC	CASSIGLAGETQYF
15	TRBV7-8	TRBJ2-7	-	-	TGTGCCAGCAGCTTAGCTGTGGGACCCTGGAACGAGCAGTACTTC	CASSLAVGPWNEQYF
13	TRBV7-3	TRBJ2-2	-	once	TGTGCCAGCAGCTTAAGACTGACCGGGGAGCTGTTTTTT	CASSLRLTGELFF
20	TRBV9	TRBJ2-1	TRBD1	-	TGTGCCAGCAGCGCAAAGCTGGGACAGAGACTCCGGAGCTCCTACAATGAGCAGTTCTTC	CASSAKLGQRLRSSYNEQFF